One and the same sample provided the 17 T cell receptor beta chains below, sequenced in a study of shared clonotypes between healthy human individuals. Libraries were prepared by immunoSEQ multiplex PCR; TCRdb keeps only in-frame clonotypes and omits some of them. The sample shows a few hundred thousand clones, 97% of them seen only once. The specimen sequenced was naive CD4+ T cells sorted from blood. The subset denotes: CD45RA+ positively selected. The receptor source for this set is a woman in her twenties or thirties in good health.

On this clone itself: The sample holds other DNA sequences that translate to the same CDR3. This chain links TRBV29-1 with TRBJ1-1, with no clear D. Per the germline V gene, CDR1 is SQVTM and CDR2 is ANQGSEA. V was pared by 6 bases and J by 2 bases, with 13 bases between. The CDR3 spans 13 residues. The chain's CDR3 is CSVSPRLNTEAFF. The CDR3 nucleotides read TGCAGCGTCTCCCCCCGACTCAACACTGAAGCTTTCTTT.

This chain uses TRBV9 with TRBJ1-3; TRBD1 aligns across 7 bases. Trimming removed 3 bases from V and 0 bases from J; junction bases left unmatched: 9. The CDR3 sequence is 17 residues long. Germline V gene lookup returns CDR1 SGDLS and CDR2 YYNGEE. CDR3 sequence (DNA): TGTGCCAGCAGCGGGACTGAGGGACAGCTCTCTGGAAACACCATATATTTT. Translated, it gives CASSGTEGQLSGNTIYF.

This clone was counted a single time. This chain links TRBV19 with TRBJ2-3; D remains unclear. Trimming pared 4 bases from V and 0 bases from J, leaving 11 bases between. CDR1 and CDR2 from the germline V gene are LNHDA and SQIVND (reference sequence). This CDR3 is 15 amino acids long. The CDR3 DNA reads TGTGCCAGTAGTAGACCGGGTCCCAGCACAGATACGCAGTATTTT. It codes for CASSRPGPSTDTQYF.

The V call is TRBV2, the J call TRBJ2-5, with a weak D call TRBD2 (5 bases). CDR1 and CDR2 from the germline V gene are SNHLY and FYNNEI. Trimming removed 4 bases from V and 2 bases from J, with 11 bases in between. This CDR3 spans 14 amino acids. The CDR3 sequence is CASSVIAKQETQYF. The CDR3 bases are TGTGCCAGCAGTGTGATAGCGAAGCAAGAGACCCAGTACTTC.

In its sample, this clone was seen once. The V gene is TRBV19, the J gene TRBJ1-1; D perhaps matches TRBD1 (5 bases). This CDR3 spans 15 amino acids. Trimming removed 6 bases from V and 1 base from J, with 15 bases in between. Germline V lookup: CDR1 LNHDA, CDR2 SQIVND (reference sequence). Here the CDR3 reads CASSSQGRPNTEAFF. CDR3 in DNA: TGTGCCAGTAGCTCCCAGGGACGACCGAACACTGAAGCTTTCTTT. Supplemented by reference TRBV19 and TRBJ1-1, the full variable domain reads DGGITQSPKYLFRKEGQNVTLSCEQNLNHDAMYWYRQDPGQGLRLIYYSQIVNDFQKGDIAEGYSVSREKKESFPLTVTSAQKNPTAFYLCASSSQGRPNTEAFFGQGTRLTVV.

This chain links TRBV5-1 with TRBJ1-4, with D possibly being TRBD1 (6 bases). From germline, CDR1 is SGHRS and CDR2 YFSETQ. Trimming pared 2 bases from V and 7 bases from J, leaving 18 bases between. The CDR3 contains 16 residues. The CDR3 DNA is TGCGCCAGCAGCTTCCGGGACAATGGCCTTTCTGAAAAACTGTTTTTT. As protein: CASSFRDNGLSEKLFF.

The V and J genes are TRBV10-1 and TRBJ2-1; 15 positions agree with TRBD2. There are 17 residues in the CDR3. Germline V lookup: CDR1 WNHNN, CDR2 SYGVQD (reference sequence). Unmatched junction bases numbered 12, after V lost 6 bases and J lost 9 bases. CDR3 protein: CASSDSRTSGRGAEQFF. CDR3 DNA sequence: TGCGCCAGCAGCGACTCTAGGACTAGCGGGAGGGGCGCTGAGCAGTTCTTC.

This chain uses TRBV15 with TRBJ2-7; D is unclear. Trimming pared 2 bases from V and 3 bases from J, leaving 8 bases between. The CDR3 is 13 amino acids. In germline, CDR1 is LNHNV, CDR2 YYDKDF (reference sequence). CDR3 sequence (DNA): TGTGCCACCAGCAGAATAGGGATCTACGAGCAGTACTTC. This sequence encodes CATSRIGIYEQYF.

This sequence joins TRBV28 and TRBJ2-1; 14 nucleotides line up with TRBD2. Germline V gene sequence: CDR1 MDHEN, CDR2 SYDVKM. The CDR3 extends over 17 amino acids. The V gene end was trimmed by 4 bases and the J gene end by 7 bases; junction bases not matched to a gene: 9. CDR3 DNA sequence: TGTGCCAGCAGTTCCACCGGACTAGCGGGAGGAGGAAATGAGCAGTTCTTC. This sequence encodes CASSSTGLAGGGNEQFF.

The J gene is TRBJ2-1, the V gene TRBV28; 11 positions match TRBD2. CDR3 length: 16 residues. V lost 6 bases and J lost 3; bases outside the gene matches: 7. From germline, CDR1 is MDHEN and CDR2 SYDVKM. CDR3 nucleotide sequence: TGTGCCAGCAGAACCCTGACTAGCGGGAACTACAATGAGCAGTTCTTC. This codes for CASRTLTSGNYNEQFF.

The V gene is TRBV29-1, the J gene TRBJ2-7; TRBD2 matches at 10 bases. The CDR3 runs to 15 residues. Germline V gives CDR1 SQVTM, CDR2 ANQGSEA. The V gene end was trimmed by 0 bases and the J gene end by 7 bases; junction bases not matched to a gene: 9. CDR3 sequence (DNA): TGCAGCGTTGAAGAATATCTAGCGGGAGAGGGGGAGCAGTACTTC. Its protein product is CSVEEYLAGEGEQYF.

The chain combines TRBV6-1 with TRBJ1-4; perhaps TRBD1 as D (5 bases). V dropped 7 bases and J dropped 4 bases, with 16 bases sitting between them. The CDR3 length is 15 residues. Germline-derived CDR1 and CDR2 are MNHNS and SASEGT. The CDR3 nucleotides are TGTGCCAGCACCCGAGTCGGGCAGGGTAATGAAAAACTGTTTTTT. This sequence encodes CASTRVGQGNEKLFF.

The chain couples TRBV28 to TRBJ1-5; a possible D gene is TRBD1 (6 bases). V lost 4 bases to trimming and J lost 0 bases, with 19 bases between them. Germline CDR1 and CDR2: MDHEN and SYDVKM. The CDR3 has 18 amino acids. The CDR3 bases are TGTGCCAGCAGTTCCCCACAGGGACTCCCATATAGCAATCAGCCCCAGCATTTT. It translates to CASSSPQGLPYSNQPQHF.

This clone has only a few counts. This sequence joins TRBV28 and TRBJ1-2; D uncertain. CDR1 and CDR2 from the germline V gene are MDHEN and SYDVKM. The V gene lost 7 bases and the J gene lost 0 bases, with 12 bases spanning the gap. This CDR3 is 14 amino acids long. As DNA, the CDR3 is TGTGCCAGCACCCTCACGGTCGCTAACTATGGCTACACCTTC. This gives the protein CASTLTVANYGYTF.

The chain employs TRBV10-2 and TRBJ2-5, with 9 bases aligning to TRBD1. V was clipped by 7 bases and J by 5 bases; unmatched bases: 20. The CDR3 covers 18 residues. In germline, CDR1 is WSHSY, CDR2 SAAADI. This CDR3 is CASTGWDRVVVGRETQYF. In DNA form, the CDR3 reads TGCGCCAGCACGGGTTGGGACAGGGTGGTCGTTGGCAGGGAGACCCAGTACTTC.

The chain couples TRBV29-1 to TRBJ2-3; 15 nucleotides match TRBD2. This CDR3 spans 18 amino acids. Germline loops: CDR1 SQVTM, CDR2 ANQGSEA. V shed 7 bases and J 0 bases; nucleotides not matched to a gene: 11. The CDR3 bases are TGCAGCGCCGCGGGACTAGCGGGAGGACCACCTAGCACAGATACGCAGTATTTT. It specifies CSAAGLAGGPPSTDTQYF.

The chain joins TRBV4-1 to TRBJ2-7; D perhaps matches TRBD2 (6 bases). Germline V lookup: CDR1 MGHRA, CDR2 YSYEKL. V lost 5 bases, J lost 0 bases, and 14 bases lay in between. The CDR3 extends over 15 amino acids. CDR3 DNA sequence: TGCGCCAGCAGCTTAGAGCGGGCAAGCTCCTACGAGCAGTACTTC. This gives the protein CASSLERASSYEQYF.